Each of the 22 T cell receptor beta chains below was sequenced from the same sample in a study of radiation and T cells in renal cell carcinoma. Documented time point: blood 4 weeks post-SBRT, at nephrectomy. Treatment noted: 15 Gy SBRT to primary tumor, nephrectomy 4 weeks later. Clones were sequenced by immunoSEQ multiplex PCR, and TCRdb holds only the in-frame ones, with some missing. Among around 74,000 clones listed, approximately 82% were seen once. Material: blood, obtained from a patient whose treatment included radiotherapy and nephrectomy. The receptors were gathered from a woman between 55 and 75 years old with renal cell carcinoma.

The V gene is TRBV19, the J gene TRBJ2-2; perhaps TRBD1 as D (5 bases). The CDR3 spans 15 residues. Trimming left V 7 bases short and J 5 bases short, with 17 bases between. Germline CDR1 reads LNHDA; CDR2 reads SQIVND (reference sequence). The CDR3 is CASTETQGTTGELFF. In DNA form, the CDR3 reads TGTGCCAGTACCGAGACGCAGGGAACTACCGGGGAGCTGTTTTTT.

V gene TRBV30 combines with J gene TRBJ1-2; 9 bases align to TRBD1. Germline-derived CDR1 and CDR2 are GTSNPN and SVGIG (reference sequence). The J segment lost 5 bases and the V segment lost 1 base, leaving 5 bases of the junction unmatched. The CDR3 is 14 residues long. The CDR3 is CAWSAGTGFYGYTF. The CDR3 region has the DNA TGTGCCTGGAGTGCCGGGACAGGGTTTTATGGCTACACCTTC.

V and J are TRBV5-1 and TRBJ2-5; possibly TRBD2 for D (6 bases). Germline CDR1 and CDR2: SGHRS and YFSETQ. CDR3 size: 16 residues. Between the trimmed V and J ends, which lost 3 bases and 4 bases, there was a span of 19 bases. DNA for the CDR3: TGCGCCAGCAGCTCCGGCGGGGTGGGGGATACAGAGACCCAGTACTTC. It yields the protein CASSSGGVGDTETQYF.

The chain recombines TRBV2 with TRBJ1-3, with D maybe TRBD1 (6 bases). V was pared by 9 bases and J by 4 bases, with 22 bases between. Per germline, CDR1 SNHLY and CDR2 FYNNEI. The CDR3 sequence is 16 residues long. CDR3 loop: CARGGTPGKSGNTIYF. The CDR3, as DNA: TGTGCCAGGGGGGGGACACCGGGAAAGTCAGGAAACACCATATATTTT.

The gene calls are TRBV11-3 and TRBJ2-3; D not resolved. V was cut by 1 base and J by 3 bases, with 5 bases left in between. Germline-derived CDR1 and CDR2 are SGHNT and YENEEA. CDR3 length equals 13 residues. CDR3: CASSLGGTDTQYF. CDR3 coding DNA: TGTGCCAGCAGCTTAGGCGGAACAGATACGCAGTATTTT.

The chain employs TRBV6-5 and TRBJ2-5, with 8 bases aligning to TRBD2. In germline, CDR1 is MNHEY, CDR2 SVGAGI. Germline trimming cut 2 bases from V and 3 bases from J; bases unmatched to any gene: 8. The CDR3 sequence is 16 residues long. The CDR3 nucleotides read TGTGCCAGCAGTTACGTTACGGGGGGGGTCGAAGAGACCCAGTACTTC. Its translation is CASSYVTGGVEETQYF.

This chain connects TRBV5-6 to TRBJ1-6; D uncertain. V shed 1 base and J shed 3 bases, with 20 bases lying between them. In germline, CDR1 is SGHDT, CDR2 YYEEEE. This CDR3 has 19 residues. CDR3 amino acids: CASSLTLFPPEGYNSPLHF. CDR3 bases: TGTGCCAGCAGCTTGACCCTGTTTCCCCCAGAGGGCTATAATTCACCCCTCCACTTT.

The rearrangement joins TRBV30 to TRBJ2-5; possibly TRBD2 for D (6 bases). In germline, CDR1 is GTSNPN, CDR2 SVGIG (reference sequence). Trimming pared 4 bases from V and 4 bases from J, leaving 7 bases between. This CDR3 is built from 11 residues. CDR3 sequence: CAWTEGETQYF. CDR3 DNA sequence: TGTGCCTGGACGGAGGGAGAGACCCAGTACTTC.

There are a few counts of this clone. This rearrangement joins TRBV13 to TRBJ1-1; D may be TRBD1 (5 bases). Trimming removed 0 bases from V and 3 bases from J, with 8 bases in between. The CDR3 is made up of 14 amino acids. Germline V CDR1 and CDR2: PRHDT, FYEKMQ (reference sequence). CDR3 in DNA: TGTGCCAGCAGCTTAGGCAGGGTAGACACTGAAGCTTTCTTT. As protein: CASSLGRVDTEAFF.

V gene TRBV6-5 combines with J gene TRBJ2-2; perhaps TRBD2 as D (5 bases). The V end lost 6 bases, the J end lost 2 bases, and 7 bases lay between the germline ends. The CDR3 is 13 residues long. Germline V gene lookup returns CDR1 MNHEY and CDR2 SVGAGI. CDR3 in amino acids: CASRGSNTGELFF. CDR3 in DNA: TGTGCCAGCAGGGGGAGTAACACCGGGGAGCTGTTTTTT.

V usage is TRBV10-3 and J usage is TRBJ2-3; TRBD2 is a possible D gene (6 bases). V lost 0 bases and J lost 4, with 8 bases in between. Germline V gene sequence: CDR1 ENHRY, CDR2 SYGVKD. This CDR3 is built from 14 residues. Written as DNA, the CDR3 is TGTGCCATCAGTGAGTCGGAGGGCCCAGATACGCAGTATTTT. As protein: CAISESEGPDTQYF.

This chain joins TRBV19 and TRBJ2-3; TRBD2 matches 8 bases. The CDR3 sequence is 17 residues long. The V gene's germline CDR1 is LNHDA and CDR2 SQIVND (reference sequence). V shed 9 bases and J 1 base; nucleotides not matched to a gene: 15. CDR3 region: CASRLAWGPHRTDTQYF. In DNA form, the CDR3 reads TGTGCCAGCCGACTAGCGTGGGGGCCTCACCGCACAGATACGCAGTATTTT.

The chain combines TRBV14 with TRBJ2-2; 9 nucleotides align to TRBD2. From germline, CDR1 is SGHDN and CDR2 FVKESK. This CDR3 comprises 14 residues. V lost 1 base and J lost 9; bases outside the gene matches: 3. The CDR3, as DNA: TGTGCCAGCAGCCAAGGGCTAGCGGGAAGGGAGCTGTTTTTT. Translating it yields CASSQGLAGRELFF.

The chain couples TRBV6-5 to TRBJ1-4, with D perhaps matching TRBD1 (5 bases). From germline, CDR1 is MNHEY and CDR2 SVGAGI. The V gene lost 6 bases and the J gene lost 8 bases, with 19 bases spanning the gap. The CDR3 contains 15 residues. In nucleotides, the CDR3 is TGTGCCAGCAGCTCCACACAGGATGGGAGGGAAAAACTGTTTTTT. It is translated as CASSSTQDGREKLFF.

The chain recombines TRBV7-2 with TRBJ2-1, with 9 bases fitting TRBD2. The CDR3 spans 15 residues. Germline assignment: CDR1 SGHTA and CDR2 FQGNSA. After removal of 7 bases from V and 10 bases from J, the junction contained 14 bases not matched to a gene. CDR3 amino acids: CASTRLGGGAREQFF. CDR3 bases: TGTGCCAGCACCCGCCTAGGCGGGGGGGCCCGGGAGCAGTTCTTC.

This clone was observed a single time. The chain carries TRBV5-1 and TRBJ1-6; 8 nucleotides align to TRBD1. The CDR3 is 14 amino acids. CDR1 is SGHRS and CDR2 is YFSETQ in the germline V gene. V gave up 4 bases and J gave up 11 bases; unmatched junction bases: 8. The CDR3 here is CASSNGQGETPLHF. The CDR3 bases are TGCGCCAGCAGCAACGGACAGGGAGAGACACCCCTCCACTTT.

This clone was seen only once. The V gene is TRBV6-5, the J gene TRBJ2-7; tentative D call: TRBD2 (6 bases). The V end was cut by 0 bases, the J end by 3 bases, with 9 bases between. Germline V gives CDR1 MNHEY, CDR2 SVGAGI. This CDR3 region has 14 residues. The CDR3 DNA reads TGTGCCAGCAGTTACTCGACGGAGGGCTACGAGCAGTACTTC. The encoded protein is CASSYSTEGYEQYF.

The J gene is TRBJ1-3, the V gene TRBV6-1; D is ambiguous. CDR1 and CDR2 from the germline V gene are MNHNS and SASEGT. The V gene lost 8 bases and the J gene lost 5 bases, with 4 bases spanning the gap. CDR3 length: 10 residues. As DNA, the CDR3 is TGTGCCAGCTTGCGAAACACCATATATTTT. Amino acid sequence: CASLRNTIYF.

The rearrangement links TRBV9 to TRBJ2-1, with a tentative D call TRBD2 (5 bases). This CDR3 has 14 amino acids. Per the germline V gene, CDR1 is SGDLS and CDR2 is YYNGEE. Trimming left V 2 bases short and J 2 bases short, with 8 bases between. CDR3 sequence (DNA): TGTGCCAGCAGCGTCGGGGTCCCCTACAATGAGCAGTTCTTC. As protein: CASSVGVPYNEQFF. Filled out from reference TRBV9 and TRBJ2-1, the complete variable domain reads DSGVTQTPKHLITATGQRVTLRCSPRSGDLSVYWYQQSLDQGLQFLIQYYNGEERAKGNILERFSAQQFPDLHSELNLSSLELGDSALYFCASSVGVPYNEQFFGPGTRLTVL.

The genes are TRBV5-5 and TRBJ2-7; 9 bases align to TRBD1. Trimming removed 4 bases from V and 1 base from J; junction bases left unmatched: 6. Per the germline V gene, CDR1 is SGHKS and CDR2 is YYEKEE (reference sequence). The CDR3 has 15 residues. CDR3 nucleotides: TGTGCCAGCAGCCGGGACAGGGCCCCTTCCTACGAGCAGTACTTC. It is translated as CASSRDRAPSYEQYF.

This clone was detected only a few times. The chain joins TRBV5-1 to TRBJ2-2; 14 positions match TRBD2. CDR1 is SGHRS, CDR2 YFSETQ, per germline. V gave up 4 bases and J gave up 4 bases; unmatched junction bases: 9. The CDR3 covers 18 residues. DNA for the CDR3: TGCGCCAGCAGCGCCGGACTAGCGGGAGGCCCGGGCACCGGGGAGCTGTTTTTT. It encodes CASSAGLAGGPGTGELFF.

This clone was observed a handful of times. The V call is TRBV28, the J call TRBJ2-3, with 9 bases aligning to TRBD2. The germline gives CDR1 MDHEN, CDR2 SYDVKM. The CDR3 is 13 amino acids. The V segment lost 8 bases and the J segment 2 bases; nucleotides outside the gene matches: 2. The CDR3 sequence: CASAGGLTDTQYF. Written as DNA, the CDR3 is TGTGCCAGCGCGGGGGGGCTCACAGATACGCAGTATTTT.